This TCR beta chain was observed in a study of shared clonotypes between healthy human individuals. For the study at large: There were three CD4 naive, three CD4 memory, two CD8 naive and one CD8 memory plates per donor.

General study points: The researchers took only blood, and tissue repertoires probably look different.

The CDR3 is 13 amino acids. Per germline, CDR1 SGHDT and CDR2 YYEEEE. V lost 1 base and J lost 8, with 10 bases in between. Notes on this clone: No antigen is known for it.

Execution of the assay was at deep level. Per the authors' pipeline: ImmunoSEQ output held junction-only sequences without quality scores, so filtering differed. Profiled with immunoSEQ multiplex PCR; TCRdb holds only in-frame clones, not every one. V, J and clone size reflect that table, while D and trimming were determined from the DNA. The sample records 1 million to 1.2 million clones, approximately 80% being singletons. This clonotype originated in a man between 18 and 29 years old in good health. Some clones in this sample may be carry-over from other donors' samples. The sample taken for sequencing was memory CD4+ T cells from PBMCs. Subset specified: CD45RA-negative fraction. This chain connects TRBV5-6 to TRBJ2-1, with no clear D. The CDR3 DNA is TGTGCCAGCAGCTTGCGTCCCCTCGATGAGCAGTTCTTC. As protein: CASSLRPLDEQFF.